This T cell receptor beta chain originates from a study of CD8+ T cells in alopecia areata. Overall study findings and caveats: Elevated clonality characterized lesional scalp relative to normal scalp, particularly in alopecia totalis/universalis.

cDNA serving as the sequencing template came from extracted, reverse transcribed RNA. Method: immunoSEQ multiplex PCR; TCRdb's copy keeps in-frame clones and lacks some. The sample consists of around 190,000 clones, around three fifths of them appearing once. About this clone itself: What it binds is not known.

Sequenced material: CD8+ T cells sorted from blood. The receptor was derived from a human donor in good health.

CDR3 nucleotide sequence: TGCAGCGTTGTATGGGGGACATCCTACGAGCAGTACTTC. Residues: CSVVWGTSYEQYF. The chain carries TRBV29-1 and TRBJ2-7; tentatively, D is TRBD1 (6 bases). Germline CDR1 is SQVTM and CDR2 is ANQGSEA. Trimming shortened V by 4 bases and J by 1 base, and 11 bases separated the two germline ends. The CDR3 length is 13 residues.